The clone carrying this T cell receptor (beta chain) was observed at least ten times. The antigen remains undetermined. Sequence at one end of the junction differs from germline and may be a read error. Amplification of TCR beta CDR3 regions used RNA as the template. First-round RT-PCR of the TCR CDR3 relied on the HTBI primer set. TCRdb re-analysed the multiplex PCR reads in MiXCR, keeping a single row per CDR3 protein. Of under 300,000 distinct CDR3 sequences detected, approximately 15% appear once; the ten largest clones hold approximately 7.9%. The sample originates from a study of T cells in Graves' hyperthyroidism and ophthalmopathy. It was considered stable Graves' hyperthyroidism when ophthalmopathy did not progress within 18 months. The CDR3 sequence is 20 residues long. Germline-derived CDR1 and CDR2 are MNHNS and SASEGT. Study outcomes and limitations: By a 13 V-J model, ophthalmopathy was set apart from stable hyperthyroidism.

The V and J genes are TRBV6-1 and TRBJ2-5; 15 positions match TRBD2. Sequences were obtained from blood. The clonotype was recovered from a woman in her thirties or forties with Graves' hyperthyroidism. The CDR3 here is CASSKATLGLAGGPQETQYF. The CDR3 DNA reads as TGTGCCAGCAGTAAAGCTACCTTAGGACTAGCGGGAGGGCCTCAAGAGACCCAGTACTTC.